The T cell receptor (beta chain) described here comes from a study of post-analysis software for immune sequencing data. Overall study results and limits: In patients, four to six TRBV segments were more frequent than in controls, with TRBV5-6, TRBV5-1 and TRBV20-1 among them. A significant reduction in normalized Chao1 diversity was observed in multiple sclerosis patients versus controls.

The ends lost 2 bases at V and 8 bases at J; junction bases unmatched: 3. Germline CDR1 and CDR2: DFQATT and SNEGSKA (reference sequence). CDR3 size: 14 residues. Included in the TCR beta cDNA libraries were unique molecular identifiers. TCRdb used MiXCR to reprocess the PCR reads, holding one entry per CDR3 protein. The sample lists some 500,000 distinct CDR3 sequences, approximately 45% occurring once. Points on this clonotype: Antigen unknown.

The specimen was blood. The sequence was collected from a girl aged 10 to 17 with multiple sclerosis. The chain recombines TRBV20-1 with TRBJ2-1; 13 nucleotides agree with TRBD2. The CDR3 bases are TGCAGTGCTAGAACTAGCGGGAGGGCCTATGAGCAGTTCTTC. As protein: CSARTSGRAYEQFF.